These T cell receptor beta chains were read from a single sample in a study of shared clonotypes between healthy human individuals. Sequencing used immunoSEQ multiplex PCR; TCRdb keeps in-frame clones, though not all of them. The sample contains about 2.3 million clones, over 90% of which appear only once. Sequencing input: naive CD4+ T cells from PBMCs. The receptors come from a man aged 18 to 29 in good health. Some clones in this sample may be carry-over from other donors' samples. Both conserved end residues are part of each CDR3. A D gene is named only where the DNA matches it firmly. Size tells how often a clone was seen (once, few, many) or the class of an expanded clone, and some rows leave it out.

DNA | CDR3 | V | D | J | size | length
TGCGCCAGCAGCAGGGACAGGGTCGGCGAGCAGTACTTC | CASSRDRVGEQYF | TRBV5-1 | TRBD1 | TRBJ2-7 | - | 13
TGTGCCAGCAGCTCGGACGCCCTTAGGGGCTATGGCTACACCTTC | CASSSDALRGYGYTF | TRBV13 | - | TRBJ1-2 | once | 15
TGTGCCAGCAGGTTTAACAGGGATTCTGGAGCTTTCTTT | CASRFNRDSGAFF | TRBV6-5 | - | TRBJ1-1 | - | 13
TGTGCCAGCAGTTCCCTACAGATTCTCCGGGAAGCTTTCTTT | CASSSLQILREAFF | TRBV27 | - | TRBJ1-1 | - | 14
TGCGCCAGCAGCTTGACCGGGACAGCATCATCCGCTGAAGCTTTCTTT | CASSLTGTASSAEAFF | TRBV5-1 | TRBD1 | TRBJ1-1 | - | 16
TGTGCCAGCAGTTACTCGTTTGAGACCCAGTACTTC | CASSYSFETQYF | TRBV6-6 | - | TRBJ2-5 | - | 12
TGTGCCAGCAGTTACCAAGCCCGGACATCCTACGAGCAGTACTTC | CASSYQARTSYEQYF | TRBV6-6 | - | TRBJ2-7 | - | 15
TGTGCCAGCAGCTTAAGGACAGGGGGCCCCTACGAGCAGTACTTC | CASSLRTGGPYEQYF | TRBV7-9 | TRBD1 | TRBJ2-7 | - | 15
TGTGCCAGCAGCCAAACAGGGAGGGATCAGCCCCAGCATTTT | CASSQTGRDQPQHF | TRBV14 | - | TRBJ1-5 | - | 14
TGTGCCAGCAGCTCCCCTTTCTTT | CASSSPFF | TRBV5-6 | - | TRBJ1-1 | few | 8
TGTGCCAGCAGTCTTACCCGACAGGGGGGTGGCTACACCTTC | CASSLTRQGGGYTF | TRBV28 | TRBD1 | TRBJ1-2 | - | 14
TGTGCCAGCAGCCCGATCCAGGGGGCATCCACCTATGGCTACACCTTC | CASSPIQGASTYGYTF | TRBV11-2 | TRBD1 | TRBJ1-2 | - | 16
TGTGCCAGCACGTCCAAACAGGGGAACACCGGGGAGCTGTTTTTT | CASTSKQGNTGELFF | TRBV28 | - | TRBJ2-2 | once | 15
TGTGCCAGTAGTATAGAAGCTTGGCAGCCCCAGCATTTT | CASSIEAWQPQHF | TRBV19 | - | TRBJ1-5 | - | 13
TGTGCCAGCAGTTTCTCCGGGGAGACCATATATTTT | CASSFSGETIYF | TRBV28 | - | TRBJ1-3 | - | 12
TGTGCCAGCAGCTTAATGGTGGTGGAGACCCAGTACTTC | CASSLMVVETQYF | TRBV7-2 | - | TRBJ2-5 | - | 13
TGCGCCAGCAGCCTTTCCGGGAGGGCGGGGGATACGCAGTATTTT | CASSLSGRAGDTQYF | TRBV5-1 | TRBD2 | TRBJ2-3 | - | 15
TGTGCCAGCTCACCCCCAGGGGGACAGAGGTCGAACACTGAAGCTTTCTTT | CASSPPGGQRSNTEAFF | TRBV18 | TRBD1 | TRBJ1-1 | - | 17
TGTGCCAGCAGCTTAATTGGGTTAGCGGGAGGAAACGAGCAGTACTTC | CASSLIGLAGGNEQYF | TRBV7-2 | TRBD2 | TRBJ2-7 | - | 16
TGTGCCAGCAGTTTAAGGGGGGGGACCTACGAGCAGTACTTC | CASSLRGGTYEQYF | TRBV28 | - | TRBJ2-7 | - | 14
TGTGCCATCGGCTCCGGGCCAGACACCTACGAGCAGTACTTC | CAIGSGPDTYEQYF | TRBV10-3 | - | TRBJ2-7 | - | 14
TGTGCCATGGGATTTGGAAACACCATATATTTT | CAMGFGNTIYF | TRBV10-3 | - | TRBJ1-3 | - | 11
TGTGCCAGTAGTATCGGAGGCCGCACAGATACGCAGTATTTT | CASSIGGRTDTQYF | TRBV19 | - | TRBJ2-3 | - | 14
TGTGCCAGCAGTTTAGTCCGGGACAGGGTCGGAAAACTGTTTTTT | CASSLVRDRVGKLFF | TRBV28 | TRBD1 | TRBJ1-4 | - | 15
TGTGCCAGCGGGGGAGGCACTGAAGCTTTCTTT | CASGGGTEAFF | TRBV2 | - | TRBJ1-1 | - | 11
TGTGCCAGCAGTGAGTTCGTTTGGCATTTT | CASSEFVWHF | TRBV6-1 | - | TRBJ1-5 | - | 10
TGCGCCAGCAGTCCTAAACGGACAGCGAGCCGAGAGACCCAGTACTTC | CASSPKRTASRETQYF | TRBV23-1 | - | TRBJ2-5 | - | 16
TGCAGTGCAAGTAGACAAGAGACCCAGTACTTC | CSASRQETQYF | TRBV20-1 | - | TRBJ2-5 | - | 11
TGTGCCAGCAGCCCACCAAACCCAGATACGCAGTATTTT | CASSPPNPDTQYF | TRBV7-2 | - | TRBJ2-3 | once | 13
TGTGCCAGCAGGCCTATCCAAGCGGTACAGTACTTC | CASRPIQAVQYF | TRBV2 | - | TRBJ2-7 | - | 12
TGTGCCAGCAGTTTTCTCTCCGTGGGTCCTCAATATGGCTACACCTTC | CASSFLSVGPQYGYTF | TRBV28 | - | TRBJ1-2 | - | 16
TGTGCCAGCAGCAAGGGAGGTGGGGCAGATACGCAGTATTTT | CASSKGGGADTQYF | TRBV28 | - | TRBJ2-3 | - | 14
TGTGCCAGTAGTATGTCGGATACGAACACCGGGGAGCTGTTTTTT | CASSMSDTNTGELFF | TRBV19 | - | TRBJ2-2 | once | 15
TGTGCCAGCAGTCGACAGGGGATTTCGGATACGCAGTATTTT | CASSRQGISDTQYF | TRBV6-6 | TRBD1 | TRBJ2-3 | - | 14
TGTGCCAGCTCATCGACTAGCGCCGACAATGAGCAGTTCTTC | CASSSTSADNEQFF | TRBV18 | TRBD2 | TRBJ2-1 | - | 14
TGTGCCAGCAGTATAACAGTATACGAGCAGTACTTC | CASSITVYEQYF | TRBV28 | - | TRBJ2-7 | - | 12
TGCGCCAGCAGCTTGGGGGGTAGCGGGAGCAGAGAGACCCAGTACTTC | CASSLGGSGSRETQYF | TRBV5-1 | TRBD2 | TRBJ2-5 | - | 16
TGTGCCAGCAGTTGGGGACAGGCATACGAGCAGTACTTC | CASSWGQAYEQYF | TRBV6-6 | TRBD1 | TRBJ2-7 | - | 13
TGTGCCAGCTCACAGGGGACTAGCGGGAGCGGGAGCAATGAGCAGTTCTTC | CASSQGTSGSGSNEQFF | TRBV18 | TRBD2 | TRBJ2-1 | - | 17
TGTGCCAGCAGGAGACAGGGGGCGGGCACCGGGGAGCTGTTTTTT | CASRRQGAGTGELFF | TRBV28 | TRBD1 | TRBJ2-2 | - | 15
TGTGCCAGCAGCTTCTATAGCGGGAGGGGCGATGAGCAGTTCTTC | CASSFYSGRGDEQFF | TRBV7-2 | TRBD2 | TRBJ2-1 | once | 15
TGTGCCAGCAGCCAAGATTTTACTCAGCCCCAGCATTTT | CASSQDFTQPQHF | TRBV14 | - | TRBJ1-5 | - | 13
TGTGCCAGCACCCTGACTAGCGGGAGCCACGAGCAGTACTTC | CASTLTSGSHEQYF | TRBV28 | TRBD2 | TRBJ2-7 | - | 14
TGTGCCAGCAGTCCAGGGACTCTTGGAGGAAACACCATATATTTT | CASSPGTLGGNTIYF | TRBV28 | - | TRBJ1-3 | - | 15
TGTGCCAGCAGTTATGGGACAGGGGGTGGGGAGCAGTACTTC | CASSYGTGGGEQYF | TRBV6-5 | TRBD1 | TRBJ2-7 | - | 14
TGTGCCAGCAGCTTAACCGGACTAGCGGGTAATGAGCAGTTCTTC | CASSLTGLAGNEQFF | TRBV7-3 | TRBD2 | TRBJ2-1 | - | 15
TGTGCCAGCAGCCCCGGACAGGGGAGGGAGGAGACCCAGTACTTC | CASSPGQGREETQYF | TRBV7-9 | TRBD1 | TRBJ2-5 | - | 15
TGTGCCACCAGGACCTATAGCTCCTACGAGCAGTACTTC | CATRTYSSYEQYF | TRBV6-1 | - | TRBJ2-7 | - | 13
TGTGCCAGCAGCCGCCCGGGACAGCGTAATGAAAAACTGTTTTTT | CASSRPGQRNEKLFF | TRBV4-2 | TRBD1 | TRBJ1-4 | - | 15
TGTGCCAGCAGCGTATATGACAGGGGGGACACCGGGGAGCTGTTTTTT | CASSVYDRGDTGELFF | TRBV9 | TRBD1 | TRBJ2-2 | - | 16
TGTGCCATCAGTGAGTCGGGTTTTAACTACGAGCAGTACTTC | CAISESGFNYEQYF | TRBV10-3 | - | TRBJ2-7 | - | 14
TGTGCCAGCAGTTTAGTGTTAGGACAGGGGGCTTTCTACGAGCAGTACTTC | CASSLVLGQGAFYEQYF | TRBV28 | TRBD1 | TRBJ2-7 | once | 17
TGCAGCGTGGGGGCTGGCTACACCTTC | CSVGAGYTF | TRBV29-1 | - | TRBJ1-2 | - | 9
TGTGCCAGCAGCCTAATAGGGACAGGTACGCAGTATTTT | CASSLIGTGTQYF | TRBV7-8 | TRBD1 | TRBJ2-3 | - | 13
TGTGCCAGCAGTTTAGCGCAGGGCAGTCAGCCCCAGCATTTT | CASSLAQGSQPQHF | TRBV28 | - | TRBJ1-5 | - | 14
TGTGCCAGTCGGCCGCGATACTATGGCTACACCTTC | CASRPRYYGYTF | TRBV19 | - | TRBJ1-2 | - | 12
TGTGCCAGCAGCTCCCGACAGGGGGCTGAAGCTTTCTTT | CASSSRQGAEAFF | TRBV7-2 | TRBD1 | TRBJ1-1 | - | 13
TGTGCCAGCAGTACCCGGACAGGGCCCCTTGGCTACACCTTC | CASSTRTGPLGYTF | TRBV25-1 | TRBD1 | TRBJ1-2 | - | 14